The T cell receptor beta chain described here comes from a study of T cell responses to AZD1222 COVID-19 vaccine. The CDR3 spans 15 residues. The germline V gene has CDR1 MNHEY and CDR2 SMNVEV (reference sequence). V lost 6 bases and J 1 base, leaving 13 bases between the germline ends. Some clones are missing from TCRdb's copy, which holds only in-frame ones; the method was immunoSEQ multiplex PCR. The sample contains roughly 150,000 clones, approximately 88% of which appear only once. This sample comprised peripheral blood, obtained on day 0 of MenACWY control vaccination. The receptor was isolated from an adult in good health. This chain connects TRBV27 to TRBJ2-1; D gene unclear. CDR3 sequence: CASRPDRLSYNEQFF. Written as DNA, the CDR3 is TGTGCCAGCAGGCCCGATAGGTTGTCCTACAATGAGCAGTTCTTC.